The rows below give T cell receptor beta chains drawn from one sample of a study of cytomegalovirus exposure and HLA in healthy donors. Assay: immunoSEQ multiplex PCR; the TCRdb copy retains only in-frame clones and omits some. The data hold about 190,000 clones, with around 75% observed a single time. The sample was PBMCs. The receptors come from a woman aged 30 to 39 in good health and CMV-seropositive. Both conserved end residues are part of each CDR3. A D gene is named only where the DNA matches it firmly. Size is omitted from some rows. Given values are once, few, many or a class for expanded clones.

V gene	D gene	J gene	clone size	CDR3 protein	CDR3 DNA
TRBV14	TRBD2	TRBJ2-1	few	CASTTSGNYNEQFF	TGTGCCAGCACTACTAGCGGAAACTACAATGAGCAGTTCTTC
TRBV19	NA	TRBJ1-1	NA	CASSFRALNTEAFF	TGTGCCAGTAGTTTCAGGGCCCTGAACACTGAAGCTTTCTTT
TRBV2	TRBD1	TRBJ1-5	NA	CASGDRGNMGNQPQHF	TGTGCCAGCGGGGACAGGGGGAATATGGGCAATCAGCCCCAGCATTTT
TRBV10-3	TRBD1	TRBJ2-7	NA	CAISGTGNEQYF	TGTGCCATCAGCGGGACAGGGAACGAGCAGTACTTC
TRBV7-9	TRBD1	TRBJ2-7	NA	CASSLNRDRSYEQYF	TGTGCCAGCAGCTTAAACCGGGACAGGAGCTACGAGCAGTACTTC
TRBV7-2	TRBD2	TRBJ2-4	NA	CASSLGLARGIQYF	TGTGCCAGCAGCCTGGGACTAGCTCGGGGCATTCAGTACTTC
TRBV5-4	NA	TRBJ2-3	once	CASSSERVADTQYF	TGTGCCAGCAGCTCCGAGCGGGTGGCAGATACGCAGTATTTT
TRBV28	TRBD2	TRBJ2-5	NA	CASRTSGRQTQYF	TGTGCCAGCAGGACTAGCGGGAGACAGACCCAGTACTTC
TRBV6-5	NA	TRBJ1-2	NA	CASSYQAGAGYTF	TGTGCCAGCAGTTACCAGGCCGGCGCGGGCTACACCTTC
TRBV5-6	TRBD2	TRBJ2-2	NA	CASSSSGRALLRTGELFF	TGTGCCAGCAGCTCTAGCGGGAGGGCCCTCTTAAGAACCGGGGAGCTGTTTTTT
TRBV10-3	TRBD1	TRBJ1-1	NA	CAISGDRPNTEAFF	TGTGCCATCAGTGGGGACAGACCGAACACTGAAGCTTTCTTT
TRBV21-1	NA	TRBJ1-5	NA	CASSKGSQGQPQHF	TGTGCCAGCAGCAAGGGCAGTCAGGGTCAGCCCCAGCATTTT
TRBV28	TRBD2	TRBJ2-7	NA	CASSTPGTSGTYEQYF	TGTGCCAGCAGTACGCCCGGGACTAGCGGAACCTACGAGCAGTACTTC
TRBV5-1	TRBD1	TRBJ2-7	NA	CASSFRDSGTYEQYF	TGCGCCAGCAGCTTCCGGGACAGTGGGACCTACGAGCAGTACTTC
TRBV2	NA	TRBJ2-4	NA	CASSASGPLGGELVQYF	TGTGCCAGCAGTGCAAGTGGTCCCCTAGGCGGGGAACTAGTTCAGTACTTC
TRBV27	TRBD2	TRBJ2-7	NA	CASSSWRESEEQYF	TGTGCCAGCAGTTCTTGGCGGGAGTCGGAAGAGCAGTACTTC
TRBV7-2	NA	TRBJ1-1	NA	CASSDGLRTEAFF	TGTGCCAGCAGCGACGGACTGAGGACTGAAGCTTTCTTT
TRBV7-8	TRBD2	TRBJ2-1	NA	CASSLPLSGSSYNEQFF	TGTGCCAGCAGCCTCCCCCTTAGCGGGAGCTCCTACAATGAGCAGTTCTTC
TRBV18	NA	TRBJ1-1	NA	CASSATGPDTEAFF	TGTGCCAGCTCAGCCACAGGGCCCGACACTGAAGCTTTCTTT
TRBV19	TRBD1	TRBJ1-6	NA	CASSKGAEESPLHF	TGTGCCAGTAGTAAGGGGGCAGAGGAATCACCCCTCCACTTT
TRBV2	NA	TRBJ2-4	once	CASSEDSGAKNIQYF	TGTGCCAGCAGTGAAGACTCGGGGGCCAAAAACATTCAGTACTTC
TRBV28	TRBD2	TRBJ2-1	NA	CASTSGVHNEQFF	TGTGCCAGCACTAGCGGGGTACACAATGAGCAGTTCTTC
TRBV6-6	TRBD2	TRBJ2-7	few	CASSYGTSGFLYEQYF	TGTGCCAGCAGTTACGGTACTAGCGGATTCTTATACGAGCAGTACTTC
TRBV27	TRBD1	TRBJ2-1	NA	CASSSQGGRQFF	TGTGCCAGCAGTTCACAGGGGGGTAGGCAGTTCTTC
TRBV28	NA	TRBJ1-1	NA	CASRSVGREAFF	TGTGCCAGCAGATCCGTGGGGCGTGAAGCTTTCTTT
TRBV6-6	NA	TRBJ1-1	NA	CASSYYGQKEAFF	TGTGCCAGCAGTTATTATGGACAGAAAGAAGCTTTCTTT